Below are 23 T cell receptor beta chains sequenced from a single sample in a study of blood T cell repertoires in COVID-19. Repertoires were generated with immunoSEQ multiplex PCR, while TCRdb's copy carries only in-frame clones and drops some. The sample consists of around 140,000 clones, approximately 88% of them appearing once. The sample taken for sequencing was peripheral blood. The source of these receptors is a man aged 55 to 70 with active or convalescent COVID-19.

The table lists this clone with a count of one. The V and J genes are TRBV19 and TRBJ2-4; 9 bases map to TRBD2. Germline V gene sequence: CDR1 LNHDA, CDR2 SQIVND (reference sequence). The length of the CDR3 is 18 residues. Germline trimming cut 4 bases from V and 4 bases from J; bases unmatched to any gene: 14. CDR3 in amino acids: CASSTPPGWSGRKNIQYF. The CDR3 DNA is TGTGCCAGTAGTACTCCCCCGGGGTGGAGCGGGAGGAAAAACATTCAGTACTTC.

This chain joins TRBV5-5 and TRBJ2-7, with 9 bases that match TRBD2. V dropped 5 bases and J dropped 0; count of bases not matched to a gene: 6. This CDR3 is 15 amino acids long. Germline assignment: CDR1 SGHKS and CDR2 YYEKEE (reference sequence). The CDR3 loop reads CASRTGLAVSYEQYF. The CDR3 bases are TGTGCCAGCAGAACGGGACTAGCAGTCTCCTACGAGCAGTACTTC. The entire variable domain, with the rest obtained from reference TRBV5-5 and TRBJ2-7, is as follows: DAGVTQSPTHLIKTRGQQVTLRCSPISGHKSVSWYQQVLGQGPQFIFQYYEKEERGRGNFPDRFSARQFPNYSSELNVNALLLGDSALYLCASRTGLAVSYEQYFGPGTRLTVT.

V usage is TRBV19 and J usage is TRBJ1-5; 8 bases are shared with TRBD1. The CDR3 runs to 17 residues. In germline, CDR1 is LNHDA, CDR2 SQIVND (reference sequence). V shed 5 bases, J shed 0 bases, and the junction held 9 bases outside the gene matches. For the CDR3, the DNA is TGTGCCAGTAGTTTTCGGACAGGGCAATATAGCAATCAGCCCCAGCATTTT. It codes for CASSFRTGQYSNQPQHF.

The chain joins TRBV5-1 to TRBJ2-7; a weak D match, TRBD1 (5 bases). The V gene's germline CDR1 is SGHRS and CDR2 YFSETQ. This CDR3 region has 14 residues. Trimming removed 2 bases from V and 3 bases from J, with 12 bases in between. CDR3 sequence reads: CASSFSGWVYEQYF. Written as DNA, the CDR3 is TGCGCCAGCAGCTTTTCAGGGTGGGTCTACGAGCAGTACTTC.

The V gene is TRBV19, the J gene TRBJ1-1; 7 nucleotides line up with TRBD1. J gave up 1 base and V 3 bases, and 2 bases lay outside the gene matches. The CDR3 totals 14 residues. Germline CDR1 LNHDA, CDR2 SQIVND (reference sequence). CDR3 sequence: CASSMTGKNTEAFF. The DNA for the CDR3 is TGTGCCAGTAGTATGACAGGGAAGAACACTGAAGCTTTCTTT.

This chain uses TRBV27 with TRBJ2-1; 12 positions agree with TRBD2. Germline V gene lookup returns CDR1 MNHEY and CDR2 SMNVEV (reference sequence). The trim removed 3 bases at V and 7 bases at J, leaving 7 bases unmatched. The CDR3 totals 16 residues. The CDR3 DNA reads as TGTGCCAGCAGTTTCCGACTAGCGGGAGCTTCAAATGAGCAGTTCTTC. It encodes CASSFRLAGASNEQFF.

V and J are TRBV10-1 and TRBJ2-1; D may be TRBD2 (6 bases). Germline values: CDR1 WNHNN, CDR2 SYGVQD (reference sequence). This CDR3 has 15 amino acids. V was pared by 3 bases and J by 10 bases, with 19 bases between. CDR3 loop: CASSDPRGVSGEQFF. The CDR3 DNA sequence: TGCGCCAGCAGTGACCCGAGGGGTGTAAGCGGGGAGCAGTTCTTC.

The chain couples TRBV11-3 to TRBJ1-1, with 10 nucleotides matching TRBD1. The trim removed 3 bases at V and 3 bases at J, leaving 4 bases unmatched. CDR1 is SGHNT, CDR2 YENEEA, per germline. CDR3 size: 15 residues. CDR3 loop: CASSLTGGEDTEAFF. In nucleotides, the CDR3 is TGTGCCAGCAGCTTGACAGGGGGCGAGGACACTGAAGCTTTCTTT.

The chain links TRBV25-1 to TRBJ1-6; a weak D match, TRBD1 (6 bases). The CDR3 covers 15 residues. V lost 5 bases, J lost 5 bases, and 13 bases lay in between. CDR1 and CDR2 (germline): MGHDK, SYGVNS. Here the CDR3 DNA reads TGTGCCAGCAGTAAGACAGGCTGGGATAATTCACCCCTCCACTTT. Translated: CASSKTGWDNSPLHF.

This clone was observed a single time. This chain joins TRBV9 and TRBJ2-5; D unresolved. Germline values: CDR1 SGDLS, CDR2 YYNGEE. The CDR3 extends over 13 amino acids. The germline V and J ends were trimmed by 0 bases and 4 bases, with 7 bases remaining between them. The CDR3 loop reads CASSVAPGETQYF. The DNA of the CDR3 is TGTGCCAGCAGCGTAGCTCCGGGAGAGACCCAGTACTTC.

CDR3 in DNA: TGTGCCAGCAGCTTATACAGCGGGACATCTAGCACAGATACGCAGTATTTT. This codes for CASSLYSGTSSTDTQYF. V gene TRBV7-2 combines with J gene TRBJ2-3; the D gene is possibly TRBD2 (7 bases). Germline values: CDR1 SGHTA, CDR2 FQGNSA. This CDR3 is built from 17 residues. Trimming took 2 bases from V and 0 from J, leaving 15 bases between them.

This chain links TRBV6-1 with TRBJ1-5, with 10 bases identical to TRBD1. The CDR3 extends over 17 amino acids. V trimming: 3 bases; J trimming: 0 bases; junction bases outside the gene matches: 5. CDR1 is MNHNS and CDR2 is SASEGT in the germline V gene. CDR3 nucleotide sequence: TGTGCCAGCAGTGAGAGGACAGGGGGTGATAGCAATCAGCCCCAGCATTTT. Amino acid sequence: CASSERTGGDSNQPQHF.

The CDR3 region is CAWSGQNTGELFF. In DNA, the CDR3 is TGTGCCTGGAGTGGACAGAACACCGGGGAGCTGTTTTTT. The gene calls are TRBV30 and TRBJ2-2; D unclear. CDR1 and CDR2 (germline): GTSNPN, SVGIG (reference sequence). This CDR3 comprises 13 residues. Trimming pared 1 base from V and 1 base from J, leaving 4 bases between.

This chain uses TRBV19 with TRBJ2-1; TRBD1 matches 10 bases. The germline V gene has CDR1 LNHDA and CDR2 SQIVND (reference sequence). The CDR3 sequence is 15 residues long. The V segment lost 5 bases and the J segment 3 bases; nucleotides outside the gene matches: 4. The CDR3 region has the DNA TGTGCCAGTAGTCGACAGGGGGCGTTCTACAATGAGCAGTTCTTC. Translating gives CASSRQGAFYNEQFF.

The chain recombines TRBV19 with TRBJ2-1, with 11 bases that match TRBD1. The germline V gene encodes CDR1 LNHDA and CDR2 SQIVND (reference sequence). V trimming: 5 bases; J trimming: 10 bases; junction bases outside the gene matches: 22. The CDR3 contains 19 residues. DNA for the CDR3: TGTGCCAGTAGTTCGGACAGGGGGCGCGGGACCTTCGCTGCCTTGGAGCAGTTCTTC. Its translation: CASSSDRGRGTFAALEQFF.

The sample holds a few counts of this clone. CDR3 sequence: CASSGIAGGYEQYF. The CDR3 region has the DNA TGCGCCAGCAGTGGAATAGCGGGGGGATACGAGCAGTACTTC. The V and J genes are TRBV10-2 and TRBJ2-7; 10 positions agree with TRBD2. CDR3 length: 14 amino acids. The germline gives CDR1 WSHSY, CDR2 SAAADI. V lost 4 bases to trimming and J lost 4 bases; unmatched junction nucleotides: 4.

This clone was counted once. The rearrangement uses TRBV4-3 and TRBJ2-7, with TRBD1 matching 7 bases. CDR1 is LGHNA, CDR2 YSLEER, per germline. V lost 0 bases to trimming and J lost 2 bases; unmatched junction nucleotides: 4. This CDR3 has 15 amino acids. In nucleotides, the CDR3 is TGCGCCAGCAGCCAAGAAGGCCAGGGGGCCTACGAGCAGTACTTC. This codes for CASSQEGQGAYEQYF.

J is TRBJ1-5 and V is TRBV28; D not certain. The CDR3 contains 14 residues. The V end lost 2 bases, the J end lost 1 base, and 6 bases lay between the germline ends. CDR1 MDHEN and CDR2 SYDVKM come from the germline V gene. This chain's CDR3 is CASSLGESNQPQHF. CDR3 nucleotides: TGTGCCAGCAGTTTAGGAGAAAGCAATCAGCCCCAGCATTTT.

This rearrangement joins TRBV5-1 to TRBJ2-3; 7 nucleotides agree with TRBD1. V shed 0 bases and J 2 bases; nucleotides not matched to a gene: 3. The CDR3 covers 15 residues. Germline V gene data show CDR1 as SGHRS and CDR2 as YFSETQ. The CDR3 nucleotides are TGCGCCAGCAGCTTGGGGGGACAGTACACAGATACGCAGTATTTT. It encodes CASSLGGQYTDTQYF. Variable domain in full (rest from reference TRBV5-1 and TRBJ2-3): KAGVTQTPRYLIKTRGQQVTLSCSPISGHRSVSWYQQTPGQGLQFLFEYFSETQRNKGNFPGRFSGRQFSNSRSEMNVSTLELGDSALYLCASSLGGQYTDTQYFGPGTRLTVL.

The rearrangement joins TRBV28 to TRBJ2-2; perhaps TRBD2 as D (6 bases). V was clipped by 0 bases and J by 2 bases, with 10 bases between them. From germline, CDR1 is MDHEN and CDR2 SYDVKM. The length of the CDR3 is 16 residues. The CDR3 DNA sequence: TGTGCCAGCAGTTTATGGGGCGGGGCAAACACCGGGGAGCTGTTTTTT. It encodes CASSLWGGANTGELFF.

This chain uses TRBV14 with TRBJ2-5; the match to TRBD2 covers 9 bases. The CDR3 covers 17 residues. Germline assignment: CDR1 SGHDN and CDR2 FVKESK. The V and J ends lost 4 bases and 1 base, in that order; junction bases with no gene match: 10. The CDR3 loop is CASSPPAGGRGQETQYF. The CDR3 coding sequence is TGTGCCAGCAGCCCTCCAGCGGGCGGGAGGGGCCAAGAGACCCAGTACTTC.

This chain uses TRBV19 with TRBJ1-1; D remains unclear. The CDR3 runs 15 residues. V dropped 8 bases and J dropped 0 bases, with 16 bases sitting between them. CDR1 is LNHDA and CDR2 is SQIVND in the germline V gene (reference sequence). The CDR3: CASSLLGDLNTEAFF. The CDR3 bases are TGTGCCAGTTCGCTTCTTGGCGACTTGAACACTGAAGCTTTCTTT.

The V and J genes are TRBV30 and TRBJ1-5; 8 bases map to TRBD1. Germline V gene sequence: CDR1 GTSNPN, CDR2 SVGIG (reference sequence). Trimming cost V 2 bases and J 2 bases; bases outside gene matches: 8. This CDR3 has 16 amino acids. This CDR3 is CAWSQGQAGGNQPQHF. DNA of the CDR3: TGTGCCTGGAGTCAGGGACAGGCTGGGGGCAATCAGCCCCAGCATTTT.